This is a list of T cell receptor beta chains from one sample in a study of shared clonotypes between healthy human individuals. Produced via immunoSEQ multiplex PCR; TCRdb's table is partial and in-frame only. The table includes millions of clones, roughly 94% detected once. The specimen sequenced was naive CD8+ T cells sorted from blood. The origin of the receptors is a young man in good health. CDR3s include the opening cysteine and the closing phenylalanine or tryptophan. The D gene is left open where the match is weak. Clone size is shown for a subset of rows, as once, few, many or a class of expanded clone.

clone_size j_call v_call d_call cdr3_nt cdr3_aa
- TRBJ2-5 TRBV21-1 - TGTGCCAGCAGCAAAGGGCAGGGAGGAGAGACCCAGTACTTC CASSKGQGGETQYF
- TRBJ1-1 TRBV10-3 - TGTGCCATCAGCCCCGAGGTCTCAATGAACACTGAAGCTTTCTTT CAISPEVSMNTEAFF
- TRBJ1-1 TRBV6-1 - TGTGCCAGCAGTTCAGACCAGGCGGAAGCTTTCTTT CASSSDQAEAFF
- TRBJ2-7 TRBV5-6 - TGTGCCAGCAGCCGGGACGGACTGAGCTCCTACGAGCAGTACTTC CASSRDGLSSYEQYF
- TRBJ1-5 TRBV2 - TGTGCCAGCAGTGAAAGGGCCAGCTCCTATCAGCCCCAGCATTTT CASSERASSYQPQHF
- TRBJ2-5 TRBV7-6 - TGTGCCAGCAGCCGGGCGGGGCTGTACCAAGAGACCCAGTACTTC CASSRAGLYQETQYF
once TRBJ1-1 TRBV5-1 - TGCGCCAGCAGCTTGACGGCCATGAACACTGAAGCTTTCTTT CASSLTAMNTEAFF
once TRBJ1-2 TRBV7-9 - TGTGCCAGCAGCTCGACCTCCGGGCAGATCTATGGCTACACCTTC CASSSTSGQIYGYTF
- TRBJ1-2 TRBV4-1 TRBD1 TGCGCCAGCAGCCAAGCTCCAGGGGGGGACTATGGCTACACCTTC CASSQAPGGDYGYTF
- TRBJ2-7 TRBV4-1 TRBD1 TGCGCCAGCGGCCACAAGACAGGGTTCGAGCAGTACTTC CASGHKTGFEQYF
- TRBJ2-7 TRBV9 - TGTGCCAGCAGCGTAGGGGCGGCTGGAACCTACGAGCAGTACTTC CASSVGAAGTYEQYF
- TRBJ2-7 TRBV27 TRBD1 TGTGCCAGCAGTTTAAAGGGACAGGCCTACGAGCAGTACTTC CASSLKGQAYEQYF
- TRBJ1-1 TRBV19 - TGTGCCAGTAGCCCGAGGCCAGAGGAGAAAGCTTTCTTT CASSPRPEEKAFF
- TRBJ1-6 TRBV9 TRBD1 TGTGCCAGCAGCGCACCCAGGACAGGCCTTGGGTTTGATAATTCACCCCTCCACTTT CASSAPRTGLGFDNSPLHF
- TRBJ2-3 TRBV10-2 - TGCGCCAGCAGTGAGTTCGACAGCCTTGTTACAGATACGCAGTATTTT CASSEFDSLVTDTQYF
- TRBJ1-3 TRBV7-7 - TGTGCTAGCAGCCTGGGCCAGGGGCCTGGAAACACCATATATTTT CASSLGQGPGNTIYF
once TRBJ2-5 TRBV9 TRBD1 TGTGCCAGCAGCGCCGCTCACTTCTCAGGGGGAGAGACCCAGTACTTC CASSAAHFSGGETQYF
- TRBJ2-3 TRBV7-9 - TGTGCCAGCAGCTCATCAGTTACTAGCACAGATACGCAGTATTTT CASSSSVTSTDTQYF
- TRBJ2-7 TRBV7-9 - TGTGCCAGCAGCTTAGGAGGGGGTTACTCCTACGAGCAGTACTTC CASSLGGGYSYEQYF
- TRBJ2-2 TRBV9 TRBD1 TGTGCCAGCAGCGGGACAGGGAAAGGTGCCGGGGAGCTGTTTTTT CASSGTGKGAGELFF
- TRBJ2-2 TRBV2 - TGTGCCAGCCTCATCCGTGGGAACACCGGGGAGCTGTTTTTT CASLIRGNTGELFF
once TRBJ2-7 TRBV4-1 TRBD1 TGCGCCAGCAGCCAACTCGGGACAGACTACGAGCAGTACTTC CASSQLGTDYEQYF
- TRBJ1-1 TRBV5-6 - TGTGCCAGCAGCTTGGGGGCAGGGTGGGGAGGCACTGAAGCTTTCTTT CASSLGAGWGGTEAFF
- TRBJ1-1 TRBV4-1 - TGCGCCAGCAGCCAAGACCCAAAAATGGACACTGAAGCTTTCTTT CASSQDPKMDTEAFF
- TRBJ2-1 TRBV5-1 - TGCGCCAGCAGCTTGGTGGAGAGCTCCTACAATGAGCAGTTCTTC CASSLVESSYNEQFF
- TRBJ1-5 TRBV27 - TGTGCCAGCAGTTTAAGATCCAATCAGCCCCAGCATTTT CASSLRSNQPQHF
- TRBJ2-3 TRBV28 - TGTGCCAGCAGTACGACAGGCCTTTTCGTCCCAACCACAGATACGCAGTATTTT CASSTTGLFVPTTDTQYF
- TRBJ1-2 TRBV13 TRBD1 TGTGCCAGCAGCTTAGTCGGCGTAGGGGGCGCCTATGGCTACACCTTC CASSLVGVGGAYGYTF
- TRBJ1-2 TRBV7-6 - TGTGCCAGCAGCTTAGCAGGGGCGAGTGGCTACACCTTC CASSLAGASGYTF
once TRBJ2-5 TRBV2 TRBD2 TGTGCCATCCCTGGACTAGCGGGACAAGAGACCCAGTACTTC CAIPGLAGQETQYF
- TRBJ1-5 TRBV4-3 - TGCGCCAGCAGCCAAGTACGCCAGGTGAATCAGCCCCAGCATTTT CASSQVRQVNQPQHF
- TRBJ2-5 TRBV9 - TGTGCCAGCAGCGTAGATGGGAATCAAGAGACCCAGTACTTC CASSVDGNQETQYF
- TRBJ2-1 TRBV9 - TGTGCCAGCAGCGTAGGAAAGGGGCCGGGACTCTACAATGAGCAGTTCTTC CASSVGKGPGLYNEQFF
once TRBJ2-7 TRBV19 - TGTGCCAGTAGTTCTCGACCAGATTACGAGCAGTACTTC CASSSRPDYEQYF
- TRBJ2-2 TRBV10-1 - TGCGCCACCTCGGGACTCCTCACCGGGGAGCTGTTTTTT CATSGLLTGELFF
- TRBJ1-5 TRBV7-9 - TGTGCCAGCAGCTTGAATAGCAATCAGCCCCAGCATTTT CASSLNSNQPQHF
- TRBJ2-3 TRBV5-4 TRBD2 TGTGCCAGCAGCCTCCTAGCGGGAGGCAGCACAGATACGCAGTATTTT CASSLLAGGSTDTQYF
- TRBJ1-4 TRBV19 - TGTGCCAGTAGTATGGTAGACCAAAATGAAAAACTGTTTTTT CASSMVDQNEKLFF
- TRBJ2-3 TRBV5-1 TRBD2 TGCGCCAGCAGCTCGGAGGGCGGACTAGGTGATACGCAGTATTTT CASSSEGGLGDTQYF
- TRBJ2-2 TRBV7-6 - TGTGCCAGCAGCAGGGCTCCTGGGGACACCGGGGAGCTGTTTTTT CASSRAPGDTGELFF
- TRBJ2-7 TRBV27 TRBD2 TGTGCCAGCAGACTAGCGGGGGATTTCTACGAGCAGTACTTC CASRLAGDFYEQYF
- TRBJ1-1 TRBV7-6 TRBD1 TGTGCCAGCAGCTCCGGACAGGGGATGAACACTGAAGCTTTCTTT CASSSGQGMNTEAFF
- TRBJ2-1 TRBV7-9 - TGTGCCAGTCAATGGGGAAGCAATGAGCAGTTCTTC CASQWGSNEQFF
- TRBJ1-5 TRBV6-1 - TGTGCCAGCAGTGAACCGATCTTAAGCAATCAGCCCCAGCATTTT CASSEPILSNQPQHF
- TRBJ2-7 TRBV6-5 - TGTGCCAGCAGTTCCCAGGCCGAGCAGTACTTC CASSSQAEQYF
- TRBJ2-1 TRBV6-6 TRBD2 TGTGCCAGCAGTTCCCCCGGGACTACCTCTTACAATGAGCAGTTCTTC CASSSPGTTSYNEQFF
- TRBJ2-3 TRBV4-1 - TGCGCCAGCAGCCAACAGCCTTACACAGATACGCAGTATTTT CASSQQPYTDTQYF
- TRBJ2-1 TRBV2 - TGTGCCAGCAGCCGAGCTGACAATGAGCAGTTCTTC CASSRADNEQFF
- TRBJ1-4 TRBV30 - TGTGCCTGGGCAGGACTGGATGATGAAAAACTGTTTTTT CAWAGLDDEKLFF
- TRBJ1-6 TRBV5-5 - TGTGCCAGCAGCCGTCCCCCGGCAGGCTTAGATTCACCCCTCCACTTT CASSRPPAGLDSPLHF
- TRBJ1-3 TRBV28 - TGTGCCATCCGGGGTGGAAACACCATATATTTT CAIRGGNTIYF